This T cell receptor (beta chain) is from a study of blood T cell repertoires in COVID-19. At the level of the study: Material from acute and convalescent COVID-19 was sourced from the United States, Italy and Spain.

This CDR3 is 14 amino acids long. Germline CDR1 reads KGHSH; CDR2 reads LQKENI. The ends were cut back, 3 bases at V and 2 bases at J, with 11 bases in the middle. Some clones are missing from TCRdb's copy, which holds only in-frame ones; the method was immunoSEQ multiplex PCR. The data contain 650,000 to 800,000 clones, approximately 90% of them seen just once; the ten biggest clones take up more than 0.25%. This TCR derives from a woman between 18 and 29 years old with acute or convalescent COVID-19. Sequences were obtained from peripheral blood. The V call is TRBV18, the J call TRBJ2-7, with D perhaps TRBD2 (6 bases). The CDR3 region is CASSPGLGTYEQYF. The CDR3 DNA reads TGTGCCAGCTCACCGGGACTTGGTACCTACGAGCAGTACTTC.